The present T cell receptor beta chain was sequenced within a study of shared clonotypes between healthy human individuals. The wider study: The donors, two women and a few men, were aged 18 to 49.

CDR3 length: 14 amino acids. The germline V and J ends were trimmed by 4 bases and 6 bases, with 13 bases remaining between them. Germline loops: CDR1 SEHNR, CDR2 FQNEAQ (reference sequence). Produced via immunoSEQ multiplex PCR; TCRdb's table is partial and in-frame only. In the table there are 330,000 or so clones, around 79% of which are singletons. Study results and caveats: Estimated richness values were generally larger in naive subsets than in memory subsets.

On this clone itself: Its antigen is not known.

This clonotype was sampled from a man under 40 in good health. Source material: memory CD4+ T cells sorted from blood. Subset specified: CD45RA-negative fraction. This rearrangement joins TRBV7-9 to TRBJ2-1; the D gene could be TRBD1 or TRBD2 (5 bases each). CDR3 DNA: TGTGCCAGCAGCTCTACACTGGGGACCAATGAGCAGTTCTTC. This sequence encodes CASSSTLGTNEQFF.